The T cell receptor beta chain under discussion was sequenced for a study of cytomegalovirus exposure and HLA in healthy donors. The PCR ran on 60 Vbeta and 13 Jbeta primers. Assay used: immunoSEQ multiplex PCR; TCRdb lists only in-frame clones, some missing. The sample includes under 200,000 clones, 70% to 85% of them seen just once. Comments on this clone: The target antigen is unknown.

Study-level results: A cluster of highly shared sequence variants was likely a sequencing artifact. The majority of TCR sequences were rare, yet some public TCRs appeared in many donors. Information on immune exposure was restricted to one variable (CMV serostatus). At a 0.05 false discovery rate, a later analysis found 16,951 TCR beta sequences to be associated with HLA alleles.

In germline, CDR1 is MNHEY, CDR2 SVGAGI. The CDR3 contains 15 residues. V gene TRBV6-5 combines with J gene TRBJ2-5; D is possibly TRBD2 (6 bases). The J call could be wrong; TRBJ2-7 is a better fit for the DNA end. Sequenced material: PBMCs. The sequence was obtained from a woman aged 40 to 50 in good health and CMV-seronegative. Here the CDR3 reads CASSFSGVISYEQYF. The CDR3 DNA is TGTGCCAGCAGTTTCTCGGGAGTCATCTCCTACGAGCAGTACTTC.